What follows is one T cell receptor (beta chain) and its context. This entry belongs to a study of beta chain features in type 1 diabetes. CDR1 SQVTM and CDR2 ANQGSEA come from the germline V gene. The germline V and J ends were trimmed by 3 bases and 4 bases, with 9 bases remaining between them. The CDR3 covers 12 residues. Sequencing targeted expressed TCRB transcripts, as all isolated RNA had been reverse transcribed. Sequencing used immunoSEQ multiplex PCR; TCRdb keeps in-frame clones, though not all of them. Among 40,000 to 45,000 clones, 49% were seen once, and the ten largest hold 0.72%. This TCR was recovered from a young woman in good health. The genes are TRBV29-1 and TRBJ1-2; D is undetermined. Sequencing was carried out using central memory CD4+ T cells from blood. The CDR3 here is CSVELAVYGYTF. CDR3 sequence (DNA): TGCAGCGTTGAGTTGGCAGTCTATGGCTACACCTTC.